The 4 T cell receptor beta chains below all came from one sample that was sequenced in a study of OX40 agonist ivuxolimab in advanced cancers. TCRdb's copy holds only in-frame clones and misses some; the assay was immunoSEQ multiplex PCR. The data show tens of thousands of clones, about 83% seen once. Material: CD4+ or CD8+ T cells sorted from blood, obtained in a trial of the OX40 agonist ivuxolimab. All receptors derive from an adult with an advanced solid tumor such as melanoma, head and neck, liver or kidney cancer.

In this sample, this clone turned up a few times. V and J are TRBV4-1 and TRBJ2-7; TRBD1 is a possible D gene (6 bases). V was shortened by 2 bases and J by 3 bases, with 14 bases between the two germline ends. This CDR3 is built from 15 residues. From germline, CDR1 is MGHRA and CDR2 YSYEKL. The CDR3 nucleotides are TGCGCCAGCAGCCAATTATCGGACAGATTCTACGAGCAGTACTTC. Translation: CASSQLSDRFYEQYF.

The count of this clone is one. V is TRBV6-5 and J is TRBJ1-1, with a tentative D call TRBD1 (5 bases). The germline CDR1 and CDR2 sequences are MNHEY and SVGAGI. This CDR3 has 11 amino acids. CDR3 protein: CVGRAGTEAFF. The CDR3 nucleotides are TGTGTTGGCAGGGCAGGCACTGAAGCTTTCTTT.

This clone was counted only a few times. The sample has other DNA sequences that encode this CDR3 too. The chain joins TRBV20-1 to TRBJ1-1; D unclear. This CDR3 has 11 amino acids. CDR1 and CDR2 (germline): DFQATT, SNEGSKA (reference sequence). With 0 bases removed from V and 3 bases from J, the gap between germline ends came to 2 bases. In DNA, the CDR3 is TGCAGTGCTAGAGACTACACTGAAGCTTTCTTT. Translation gives CSARDYTEAFF.

V is TRBV19 and J is TRBJ2-7; TRBD1 matches 8 bases. The CDR3 is made up of 13 amino acids. Unmatched junction bases numbered 10, after V lost 10 bases and J lost 5 bases. The V gene's germline CDR1 is LNHDA and CDR2 SQIVND (reference sequence). The chain's CDR3 is CATADRVHDEQYF. DNA for the CDR3: TGTGCCACAGCGGACAGGGTCCACGACGAGCAGTACTTC.